The clone carrying this TCR beta chain was seen more than once but under ten times. The antigen is unknown. This sample was taken from a study of cytomegalovirus exposure and HLA in healthy donors. PCR primers comprised 60 Vbeta and 13 Jbeta primers. Sequencing was performed with immunoSEQ multiplex PCR; in TCRdb, only in-frame clones are kept and a portion is missing. The sample has approximately 150,000 clones; more than 60% are singletons. Overall study findings and caveats: Analyses of presence and absence presupposed an approximately uniform sequencing depth across donors. It was only CMV serostatus that was available as immune exposure information.

The V gene's germline CDR1 is SGHRS and CDR2 YFSETQ. This CDR3 region has 16 residues. The trim removed 0 bases at V and 2 bases at J, leaving 5 bases unmatched. The chain is built from TRBV5-1 and TRBJ2-5; 9 bases are a match to TRBD2. The material sequenced was PBMCs. The sequence derives from a woman aged 60 to 75 in good health and CMV-seronegative. The CDR3, as DNA: TGCGCCAGCAGCTTGGCCGGGACTAGCAGACAAGAGACCCAGTACTTC. Translated: CASSLAGTSRQETQYF.